The rows below give T cell receptor delta chains drawn from one sample of a study of human gamma delta and Vdelta1 T cells. TCRdb re-called the PCR reads using CATT. The sample lists around 6,000 delta-chain clones, roughly 40% occurring once. No cognate antigen is known for these TCRs. Sequenced sample: Vdelta1 gamma-delta T cells from blood grown in culture (DOT cells). The receptor set was obtained from a human donor in good health. Both conserved end residues are part of each CDR3. The D gene is left open where the match is weak. Clone size is shown for a subset of rows, as once, few, many or a class of expanded clone.

v_call: TRDV1
clone_size: few
d_call: TRDD3
j_call: TRDJ1
cdr3_nt: TGTGCTCTTGGGGAACTAGACCGCAAGTACTGGGGGACGCGACGCCCCCCCGATAAACTCATCTTT
cdr3_aa: CALGELDRKYWGTRRPPDKLIF

v_call: TRDV1
clone_size: -
d_call: TRDD3
j_call: TRDJ1
cdr3_nt: TGTGCTCTTGGGGATTCTCGACATACTGGGGGATACATTAAACTCATCTTT
cdr3_aa: CALGDSRHTGGYIKLIF

v_call: TRDV1
clone_size: -
d_call: TRDD3
j_call: TRDJ1
cdr3_nt: TGTGCTCTTGGGCCCCCTATCCCCCCAACCCTTTCTGGGGGATACCCCGTCACCGATAAACTCATCTTT
cdr3_aa: CALGPPIPPTLSGGYPVTDKLIF

v_call: TRDV1
clone_size: -
d_call: TRDD3
j_call: TRDJ1
cdr3_nt: TGTGCTCTTGGGGAACCCCTTACGGGATATACTGGGGGATCCGCCTGGGGAGACGATAAACTCATCTTT
cdr3_aa: CALGEPLTGYTGGSAWGDDKLIF

v_call: TRDV1
clone_size: medium-sized
d_call: TRDD3
j_call: TRDJ1
cdr3_nt: TGTGCTCTTGGGGAACTAGTCCCCGTGCCGGGGGATACAAGGTACACCGATAAACTCATCTTT
cdr3_aa: CALGELVPVPGDTRYTDKLIF

v_call: TRDV1
clone_size: large
d_call: TRDD2
j_call: TRDJ1
cdr3_nt: TGTGCTCTTGGGGAAACCCTTCCTACGATGGGGGAGTACAGGGTTGACACCGATAAACTCATCTTT
cdr3_aa: CALGETLPTMGEYRVDTDKLIF

v_call: TRAV29/DV5
clone_size: -
d_call: -
j_call: TRDJ1
cdr3_nt: TGTGCAGCAAGCCCCATGGGGGTGGCCGATAAACTCATCTTT
cdr3_aa: CAASPMGVADKLIF

v_call: TRDV1
clone_size: -
d_call: TRDD3
j_call: TRDJ1
cdr3_nt: TGTGCTCTTGGCGCCGCTGGGGGCTACACCGATAAACTCATCTTT
cdr3_aa: CALGAAGGYTDKLIF

v_call: TRDV1
clone_size: few
d_call: TRDD3
j_call: TRDJ1
cdr3_nt: TGTGCTCTTGGGGAGCCTCTCTTTACGTCCTCACACTGGGGGATACGTCGCACCGATAAACTCATCTTT
cdr3_aa: CALGEPLFTSSHWGIRRTDKLIF

v_call: TRDV1
clone_size: medium-sized
d_call: TRDD3
j_call: TRDJ1
cdr3_nt: TGTGCTCTTGGGGCAGTCACCCCGTACTGGGGGTTCACCGATAAACTCATCTTT
cdr3_aa: CALGAVTPYWGFTDKLIF

v_call: TRAV29/DV5
clone_size: medium-sized
d_call: -
j_call: TRDJ1
cdr3_nt: TGTGCAGCAAGCACCCTTCCTACCAGCTACTGGGGGACACAACCCGGACCCGTGTACACCGATAAACTCATCTTT
cdr3_aa: CAASTLPTSYWGTQPGPVYTDKLIF

v_call: TRDV1
clone_size: -
d_call: TRDD3
j_call: TRDJ1
cdr3_nt: TGTGCTCTTGGGAACTCGGGAGACTGGGGGATACAAAGGTACACCGATAAACTCATCTTT
cdr3_aa: CALGNSGDWGIQRYTDKLIF

v_call: TRDV1
clone_size: medium-sized
d_call: -
j_call: TRDJ1
cdr3_nt: TGTGCTCTTGGGGAACTTCTAACGAGGGTGGACTCCCCTACCGATAAACTCATCTTT
cdr3_aa: CALGELLTRVDSPTDKLIF

v_call: TRDV1
clone_size: few
d_call: TRDD2
j_call: TRDJ1
cdr3_nt: TGTGCTCTTGGGGAACCCCTTCCTACCGATAAACTCATCTTT
cdr3_aa: CALGEPLPTDKLIF

v_call: TRDV1
clone_size: once
d_call: -
j_call: TRDJ1
cdr3_nt: TGTGCTCTTGGGGAACCAAGCGATAAACTCATCTTT
cdr3_aa: CALGEPSDKLIF

v_call: TRDV1
clone_size: -
d_call: TRDD3
j_call: TRDJ1
cdr3_nt: TGTGCTCTTGGGGATACCTTGGGGGGAAAGGTTGTTGGGGGATACCCGCCATCCCGGGACACCGATAAACTCATCTTT
cdr3_aa: CALGDTLGGKVVGGYPPSRDTDKLIF

v_call: TRDV1
clone_size: -
d_call: TRDD3
j_call: TRDJ1
cdr3_nt: TGTGCTCTTGGGGACCTTCGTACCGTCCTGGGGGATCCGTACACCGATAAGCTCATCTTT
cdr3_aa: CALGDLRTVLGDPYTDKLIF

v_call: TRDV1
clone_size: few
d_call: TRDD3
j_call: TRDJ1
cdr3_nt: TGTGCTCTTGGGGAACTTCCGGGATACGCTGGGGTAACCGATAAACTCATCTTT
cdr3_aa: CALGELPGYAGVTDKLIF

v_call: TRDV1
clone_size: medium-sized
d_call: TRDD3
j_call: TRDJ1
cdr3_nt: TGTGCTCTTGGGGAGCATGGGGGATTAGAAGCGACCGATAAACTCATCTTT
cdr3_aa: CALGEHGGLEATDKLIF

v_call: TRDV1
clone_size: -
d_call: TRDD3
j_call: TRDJ1
cdr3_nt: TGTGCTCTTGGGGTTAATATACCTTCCCAAGGGTACTGGGGGATACGCTTTGCCGATAAACTCATCTTT
cdr3_aa: CALGVNIPSQGYWGIRFADKLIF

v_call: TRDV1
clone_size: -
d_call: -
j_call: TRDJ4
cdr3_nt: TGTGCTCTTGGGGAAAGAAGGGGGGAGCAAGCCAGACCCCTGATCTTT
cdr3_aa: CALGERRGEQARPLIF

v_call: TRDV1
clone_size: few
d_call: -
j_call: TRDJ1
cdr3_nt: TGTGCTCTTGGGTCAGGCCTCCGGAACGCCGGGGGACGGGGTACCGATAAACTCATCTTT
cdr3_aa: CALGSGLRNAGGRGTDKLIF

v_call: TRDV1
clone_size: -
d_call: -
j_call: TRDJ1
cdr3_nt: TGTGCTCTTGCTGGGGATTGGGGGGCCGATAAACTCATCTTT
cdr3_aa: CALAGDWGADKLIF

v_call: TRDV1
clone_size: -
d_call: TRDD3
j_call: TRDJ1
cdr3_nt: TGTGCTCTTGGGGAACTGCAACTACCCCCCTACTGGGGTCTGGATAAACTCATCTTT
cdr3_aa: CALGELQLPPYWGLDKLIF

v_call: TRDV1
clone_size: medium-sized
d_call: TRDD2
j_call: TRDJ1
cdr3_nt: TGTGCTCTTGGGGAACTACGTACAACCTTCCTTCGTGTTTATAGTGGGCTAGACTCAAGAGAACTCATCTTT
cdr3_aa: CALGELRTTFLRVYSGLDSRELIF

v_call: TRDV1
clone_size: -
d_call: -
j_call: TRDJ1
cdr3_nt: TGTGCTCTTGGGGAAACTAAAACCCGATTACTGGGCGGAGGACCTAAACTCATCTTT
cdr3_aa: CALGETKTRLLGGGPKLIF

v_call: TRDV2
clone_size: few
d_call: TRDD3
j_call: TRDJ1
cdr3_nt: TGTGCCTGTGACACCGAATTGTTGGGGGATACACGCCAGGGCGATAAACTCATCTTT
cdr3_aa: CACDTELLGDTRQGDKLIF

v_call: TRDV1
clone_size: -
d_call: -
j_call: TRDJ1
cdr3_nt: TGTGCTCTTGGGGAACAGGGTAGTTCAGTTGACCTGGGCGGTACATCTTGGACGTACACCGATAAACTCATCTTT
cdr3_aa: CALGEQGSSVDLGGTSWTYTDKLIF

v_call: TRDV1
clone_size: few
d_call: -
j_call: TRDJ3
cdr3_nt: TGTGCTCTTGGGGAAAACTCCTACGTGCCTTTTCCCCTAACCTGGGACACCCGACAGATGTTTTTC
cdr3_aa: CALGENSYVPFPLTWDTRQMFF

v_call: TRDV1
clone_size: few
d_call: -
j_call: TRDJ1
cdr3_nt: TGTGCTCTTGGGGAGTTTCCTAACAATGCAATGAGAGCAGCCGATAAACTCATCTTT
cdr3_aa: CALGEFPNNAMRAADKLIF

v_call: TRDV1
clone_size: -
d_call: TRDD3
j_call: TRDJ1
cdr3_nt: TGTGCTCTTGGGGGCATAACCCTGGGGGCCCCCGATAAACTCATCTTT
cdr3_aa: CALGGITLGAPDKLIF

v_call: TRDV1
clone_size: medium-sized
d_call: TRDD3
j_call: TRDJ1
cdr3_nt: TGTGCTCTTGGGGAACATCGGGGATACCCCGATAAACTCATCTTT
cdr3_aa: CALGEHRGYPDKLIF

v_call: TRDV1
clone_size: -
d_call: TRDD3
j_call: TRDJ1
cdr3_nt: TGTGCTCTCTCCCCTGGACTGGGGGATATGGGCACCGATAAACTCATCTTT
cdr3_aa: CALSPGLGDMGTDKLIF